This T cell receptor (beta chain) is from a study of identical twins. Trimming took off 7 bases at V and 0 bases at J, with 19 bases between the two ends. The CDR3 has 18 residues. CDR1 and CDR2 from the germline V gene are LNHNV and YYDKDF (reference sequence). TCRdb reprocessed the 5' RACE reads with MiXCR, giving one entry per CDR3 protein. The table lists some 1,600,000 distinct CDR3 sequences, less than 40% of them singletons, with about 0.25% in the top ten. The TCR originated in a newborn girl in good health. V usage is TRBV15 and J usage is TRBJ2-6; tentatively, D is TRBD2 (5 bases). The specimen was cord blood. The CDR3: CATKRSGLRFSGANVLTF. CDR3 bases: TGTGCCACCAAGCGCTCAGGACTGCGATTCTCTGGGGCCAACGTCCTGACTTTC.